Shown below are 7 T cell receptor beta chains from a single sample sequenced in a study of blood T cell repertoires in COVID-19 (dated by TCRdb to the early 2020s). The library was produced with the immunoSEQ multiplex PCR assay. Drawn from immuneACCESS, this table holds only the in-frame rearrangements with V and J called that TCRdb kept. Clones are partly lost; checked studies trace under half to an unresolved V gene and leave the rest unexplained. In all, the sample holds about 220,000 clones, and approximately 88% of those were seen once. The ten largest clones capture 2% to 2.5% of the sample. Specimen: PBMCs or T cells enriched from blood (not recorded which). These receptors came from a woman between 35 and 50 years old with acute COVID-19.

V is TRBV3-1 (or the pseudogene TRBV3-2) and J is TRBJ1-1, with a possible D match to TRBD1 (5 bases). The CDR3 runs 16 residues. CDR1 and CDR2 from the germline V gene are LGHDT and YNNKEL (reference sequence). Trimming shortened V by 4 bases and J by 4 bases, and 19 bases separated the two germline ends. The CDR3 loop is CASSPQGGAGSTEAFF. The CDR3 DNA follows: TGTGCCAGCAGCCCCCAGGGAGGAGCCGGCAGCACTGAAGCTTTCTTT.

This rearrangement joins TRBV9 to TRBJ1-6; 7 bases align to TRBD1. CDR1 is SGDLS, CDR2 YYNGEE, per germline. This CDR3 is 14 amino acids long. The V segment lost 4 bases and the J segment 4 bases; nucleotides outside the gene matches: 2. Here the CDR3 DNA reads TGTGCCAGCAGCCTACAGGGGTATAATTCACCCCTCCACTTT. Protein sequence: CASSLQGYNSPLHF.

CDR3 loop: CASSQGLAGAHEQYV. The CDR3 DNA reads as TGTGCTAGCAGCCAAGGACTAGCGGGAGCCCACGAGCAGTACGTC. The genes are TRBV7-7 and TRBJ2-7, with 13 bases aligning to TRBD2. CDR3 size: 15 residues. Germline assignment: CDR1 SSHAT and CDR2 FNYEAQ (reference sequence).

This clone showed up just once. The chain links TRBV4-3 to TRBJ1-2; TRBD1 agrees at 10 bases. The germline gives CDR1 LGHNA, CDR2 YSLEER. Trimming removed 0 bases from V and 3 bases from J; junction bases left unmatched: 4. This CDR3 is built from 16 residues. The CDR3 coding sequence is TGCGCCAGCAGCCAAGATTCGGGACAGGGGCACTATGGCTACACCTTC. Protein: CASSQDSGQGHYGYTF.

The chain has TRBV6-5 and TRBJ1-1, with 10 bases identical to TRBD1. CDR1 and CDR2 from the germline V gene are MNHEY and SVGAGI. This CDR3 has 16 residues. Germline trimming cut 0 bases from V and 4 bases from J; bases unmatched to any gene: 5. The CDR3 sequence: CASSYSGTGDGTEAFF. In DNA, the CDR3 is TGTGCCAGCAGTTACTCCGGGACAGGGGACGGCACTGAAGCTTTCTTT.

The gene calls are TRBV7-2 and TRBJ1-4, with D uncertain. Germline-derived CDR1 and CDR2 are SGHTA and FQGNSA. The CDR3 is made up of 15 amino acids. Between the trimmed V and J ends, which lost 5 bases and 0 bases, there was a span of 10 bases. CDR3 protein: CASSALTATNEKLFF. CDR3 in DNA: TGTGCCAGCAGCGCCCTCACGGCAACTAATGAAAAACTGTTTTTT.

This clone was observed a single time. The V and J genes are TRBV6-5 and TRBJ1-5; tentatively, D is TRBD1 (5 bases). This CDR3 has 15 amino acids. V dropped 6 bases and J dropped 6 bases, with 18 bases sitting between them. CDR1 and CDR2 (germline): MNHEY, SVGAGI. The CDR3 coding sequence is TGTGCCAGCAGGGCCCGGGGGGGGTTCGGTCAGCCCCAGCATTTT. Translating gives CASRARGGFGQPQHF.